The rows below give T cell receptor beta chains drawn from one sample of a study of cytomegalovirus exposure and HLA in healthy donors. Method: immunoSEQ multiplex PCR; TCRdb's copy keeps in-frame clones and lacks some. In the table there are around 160,000 clones, 75% to 85% of which are singletons. Sequences were obtained from PBMCs. Receptors originate from a male donor in good health and CMV-seropositive. The CDR3 runs from the conserved cysteine through the conserved F or W. The D gene is left open where the match is weak. Not every row has a clone size; where given, it reads once, few, many or a size class.

- | 16 | TRBJ2-6 | TRBV30 | - | CAWSVGAASGANVLTF | TGTGCCTGGAGTGTAGGGGCAGCCTCTGGGGCCAACGTCCTGACTTTC
TRBD2 | 16 | TRBJ2-2 | TRBV7-9 | - | CASSFMSGANTGELFF | TGTGCCAGCAGCTTCATGAGCGGGGCGAACACCGGGGAGCTGTTTTTT
TRBD2 | 18 | TRBJ2-4 | TRBV4-3 | once | CASSQESPRGGSIDIQYF | TGCGCCAGCAGCCAAGAAAGCCCGCGCGGGGGAAGTATAGACATTCAGTACTTC
- | 13 | TRBJ1-1 | TRBV9 | - | CASSVAGNTEAFF | TGTGCCAGCAGCGTGGCAGGGAACACTGAAGCTTTCTTT
- | 11 | TRBJ2-1 | TRBV29-1 | - | CSLLTYNEQFF | TGCAGCCTACTCACCTACAATGAGCAGTTCTTC
TRBD1 | 18 | TRBJ1-6 | TRBV30 | - | CAWRRQGKKGNGSSPLHF | TGTGCCTGGCGCCGACAGGGAAAAAAGGGAAACGGGTCTTCACCCCTCCACTTT
TRBD2 | 13 | TRBJ2-5 | TRBV29-1 | - | CSVGAGGQETQYF | TGCAGCGTTGGGGCGGGGGGGCAAGAGACCCAGTACTTC
TRBD1 | 13 | TRBJ1-2 | TRBV7-9 | - | CASSSTGQGWFTF | TGTGCCAGCAGCTCAACGGGACAGGGTTGGTTCACCTTC
- | 15 | TRBJ2-7 | TRBV2 | - | CASSPFLTVSYEQYF | TGTGCCAGCAGTCCCTTTTTGACAGTCTCCTACGAGCAGTACTTC
TRBD1 | 15 | TRBJ2-7 | TRBV4-2 | - | CASSQGQGGSYEQYF | TGTGCCAGCAGCCAAGGACAGGGCGGCTCCTACGAGCAGTACTTC
- | 15 | TRBJ1-2 | TRBV10-1 | - | CASSHYRVSDYGYTF | TGCGCCAGCAGCCATTACAGGGTTAGCGACTATGGCTACACCTTC
- | 14 | TRBJ1-1 | TRBV19 | - | CASSISGVGTEAFF | TGTGCCAGTAGTATATCCGGGGTAGGGACTGAAGCTTTCTTT
TRBD2 | 14 | TRBJ2-3 | TRBV7-2 | - | CASSYASGGDTQYF | TGTGCCAGCAGCTATGCTAGCGGGGGGGATACGCAGTATTTT
TRBD2 | 16 | TRBJ2-5 | TRBV7-9 | few | CASSLVRGGLGKTQYF | TGTGCCAGCAGCTTAGTTCGCGGGGGGCTGGGGAAGACCCAGTACTTC
- | 13 | TRBJ2-2 | TRBV2 | - | CASSVTGFGELFF | TGTGCCAGCAGTGTTACGGGATTCGGGGAGCTGTTTTTT
TRBD2 | 15 | TRBJ2-1 | TRBV19 | - | CASSYLAGSYNEQFF | TGTGCCAGTAGTTACCTAGCGGGGTCTTACAATGAGCAGTTCTTC
- | 12 | TRBJ1-1 | TRBV2 | once | CASSESSPEAFF | TGTGCCAGCAGTGAATCGTCTCCCGAAGCTTTCTTT
- | 15 | TRBJ1-1 | TRBV6-1 | few | CASSEVGRGWAEAFF | TGTGCCAGCAGTGAAGTTGGCAGGGGATGGGCTGAAGCTTTCTTT
TRBD1 | 13 | TRBJ1-5 | TRBV19 | - | CASSPTGNQPQHF | TGTGCCAGTAGTCCGACAGGGAATCAGCCCCAGCATTTT
- | 15 | TRBJ1-3 | TRBV30 | - | CAWSVGAGSGNTIYF | TGTGCCTGGAGTGTAGGGGCTGGTTCTGGAAACACCATATATTTT
- | 11 | TRBJ2-2 | TRBV19 | once | CASSITGLVFF | TGTGCCAGTAGTATAACAGGGTTGGTGTTTTTT
- | 13 | TRBJ2-5 | TRBV5-6 | - | CASSSGFWETQYF | TGTGCCAGCAGCTCGGGGTTTTGGGAGACCCAGTACTTC
- | 15 | TRBJ2-7 | TRBV12-5 | - | CASGLVGAGVYEQYF | TGTGCTAGTGGTTTGGTAGGGGCAGGGGTCTACGAGCAGTACTTC
- | 15 | TRBJ1-1 | TRBV28 | - | CASSATGTPNTEAFF | TGTGCCAGCAGTGCAACCGGGACACCTAACACTGAAGCTTTCTTT
- | 14 | TRBJ2-7 | TRBV4-1 | - | CASSQDPRVREQYF | TGCGCCAGCAGCCAAGATCCCAGGGTCCGCGAGCAGTACTTC
- | 17 | TRBJ2-7 | TRBV5-5 | - | CASRGGILVAPTYEQYF | TGTGCCAGCAGGGGCGGGATCTTGGTTGCCCCCACCTACGAGCAGTACTTC
TRBD1 | 14 | TRBJ2-7 | TRBV11-1 | - | CASSPWDRACEQYF | TGTGCCAGCAGCCCATGGGACAGGGCGTGCGAGCAGTACTTC
- | 15 | TRBJ1-1 | TRBV7-8 | - | CASSSRTARRTEAFF | TGTGCCAGCAGCTCTCGGACAGCTCGGAGAACTGAAGCTTTCTTT
TRBD2 | 13 | TRBJ2-3 | TRBV5-1 | - | CASSPGGSDTQYF | TGCGCCAGCAGCCCCGGGGGGAGCGATACGCAGTATTTT
- | 14 | TRBJ1-1 | TRBV11-2 | - | CASSFAGSNTEAFF | TGTGCCAGCAGCTTTGCAGGGTCTAACACTGAAGCTTTCTTT
- | 15 | TRBJ2-3 | TRBV7-9 | - | CASSLYRQQTDTQYF | TGTGCCAGCAGCTTATATCGACAGCAGACAGATACGCAGTATTTT
TRBD2 | 16 | TRBJ2-5 | TRBV2 | - | CASRSRLAGYVETQYF | TGTGCCAGCAGGTCTAGGCTAGCGGGGTATGTGGAGACCCAGTACTTC
- | 14 | TRBJ1-5 | TRBV30 | - | CAWSARLGEQPQHF | TGTGCCTGGAGTGCCCGGCTAGGGGAACAGCCCCAGCATTTT
- | 16 | TRBJ2-3 | TRBV7-2 | - | CASSSIYDGVTDTQYF | TGTGCCAGCAGCTCCATCTATGACGGGGTAACAGATACGCAGTATTTT